This TCR beta chain was identified in a study of blood T cell repertoires in COVID-19. TCRdb keeps only in-frame clones here, not all; method: immunoSEQ multiplex PCR. The sample has 160,000 or so clones; 82% are singletons. The CDR3 totals 17 residues. V dropped 5 bases and J dropped 5 bases, with 21 bases sitting between them. Germline CDR1 is SGHVS and CDR2 is FQNEAQ. Sequenced material: peripheral blood. V gene TRBV7-8 combines with J gene TRBJ2-2; D perhaps matches TRBD2 (5 bases). This TCR came from a woman aged 70 to 79 with acute or convalescent COVID-19. In DNA, the CDR3 is TGTGCCAGCAGCGGGAGCGTAACCCAACCCAAGACCGGGGAGCTGTTTTTT. It yields the protein CASSGSVTQPKTGELFF.